Below are 21 T cell receptor beta chains sequenced from a single sample in a study of blood T cell repertoires in COVID-19. The repertoire was sequenced with immunoSEQ multiplex PCR; TCRdb's copy has only in-frame clones and lacks some. Of around 100,000 clones listed, about three quarters are singletons. What was sequenced was peripheral blood. These receptors all come from an elderly man with acute or convalescent COVID-19.

In its sample, this clone was seen many times. The V gene is TRBV15, the J gene TRBJ2-1; maybe TRBD2 (6 bases). The CDR3 runs 13 residues. Germline CDR1 and CDR2: LNHNV and YYDKDF (reference sequence). The V end lost 6 bases, the J end lost 8 bases, and 14 bases lay between the germline ends. The CDR3 nucleotides are TGTGCCACCAGTCCAACTAGCTTCGATGAGCAGTTCTTC. Amino acids: CATSPTSFDEQFF.

In this sample, this clone turned up a few times. The chain joins TRBV9 to TRBJ1-1, with 9 bases that match TRBD1. V was pared by 0 bases and J by 5 bases, with 8 bases of the junction left unmatched. The CDR3 consists of 16 residues. Germline CDR1 and CDR2: SGDLS and YYNGEE. Written as DNA, the CDR3 is TGTGCCAGCAGCGTAGCCGAACAGGGGGCTGGGACTGAAGCTTTCTTT. Translating it yields CASSVAEQGAGTEAFF.

The V gene is TRBV5-1, the J gene TRBJ2-2; 9 bases line up with TRBD2. The germline V gene has CDR1 SGHRS and CDR2 YFSETQ. The CDR3 runs to 15 residues. Unmatched junction bases numbered 2, after V lost 0 bases and J lost 5 bases. The CDR3 sequence is CASSLALAGTGELFF. The CDR3, as DNA: TGCGCCAGCAGCTTGGCTCTAGCGGGAACCGGGGAGCTGTTTTTT.

CDR3 nucleotides: TGTGCCAGTAGTATAGATGGAGGGTGGCCCGGGGAGCTGTTTTTT. Its protein product is CASSIDGGWPGELFF. The rearrangement joins TRBV19 to TRBJ2-2; tentative D call: TRBD2 (6 bases). This CDR3 has 15 residues. Trimming stripped 0 bases from V and 6 bases from J, with 11 bases between. Germline V gives CDR1 LNHDA, CDR2 SQIVND (reference sequence).

This clone was detected only a few times. V usage is TRBV7-9 and J usage is TRBJ1-2, with no clear D. In germline, CDR1 is SEHNR, CDR2 FQNEAQ (reference sequence). V was trimmed by 7 bases and J by 0 bases, leaving 6 bases between them. The CDR3 is 12 amino acids. Here the CDR3 reads CASNSANYGYTF. The CDR3 DNA follows: TGTGCCAGCAATTCAGCTAACTATGGCTACACCTTC.

This chain uses TRBV19 with TRBJ2-2; no reliable D call. This CDR3 is 15 amino acids long. Germline V gene data show CDR1 as LNHDA and CDR2 as SQIVND (reference sequence). Trimming took 10 bases from V and 6 from J, leaving 21 bases between them. CDR3 bases: TGTGCCACCAGTTCCGCGACTGGGTTCTCCGGGGAGCTGTTTTTT. It encodes CATSSATGFSGELFF.

This clone has only a few counts. The rearrangement joins TRBV4-1 to TRBJ2-7; no firm D call. The germline V gene encodes CDR1 MGHRA and CDR2 YSYEKL. V was clipped by 4 bases and J by 0 bases, with 10 bases between them. The CDR3 has 14 amino acids. The CDR3 sequence is CASSRFESSYEQYF. CDR3 in DNA: TGCGCCAGCAGCCGGTTCGAGAGCTCCTACGAGCAGTACTTC.

This rearrangement joins TRBV4-3 to TRBJ2-7, with D possibly TRBD1 on 5 matching bases. CDR3 length: 14 residues. Looked up from germline, CDR1 is LGHNA and CDR2 is YSLEER. The V end was cut by 0 bases, the J end by 4 bases, with 10 bases between. This chain's CDR3 is CASSQETGPYEQYF. For the CDR3, the DNA is TGCGCCAGCAGCCAAGAAACAGGCCCTTACGAGCAGTACTTC.

The chain links TRBV5-5 to TRBJ2-3; TRBD2 might be the D (6 bases). Germline-derived CDR1 and CDR2 are SGHKS and YYEKEE (reference sequence). The V end lost 4 bases, the J end lost 0 bases, and 12 bases lay between the germline ends. This CDR3 has 15 amino acids. The CDR3 nucleotides are TGTGCCAGCAGCCTCTGGGCGGGGAGCACAGATACGCAGTATTTT. It specifies CASSLWAGSTDTQYF.

The chain carries TRBV4-2 and TRBJ2-7; TRBD1 might be the D (5 bases). The V gene's germline CDR1 is LGHNA and CDR2 YNFKEQ. The V end lost 0 bases, the J end lost 4 bases, and 10 bases lay between the germline ends. This CDR3 region has 14 residues. CDR3 nucleotide sequence: TGTGCCAGCAGCCAAGACCCAGGGAAATACGAGCAGTACTTC. Its translation is CASSQDPGKYEQYF.

V usage is TRBV7-9 and J usage is TRBJ2-1; a weak D match, TRBD1 (5 bases). The CDR3 has 16 amino acids. The germline V and J ends were trimmed by 1 base and 9 bases, with 19 bases remaining between them. Germline V gives CDR1 SEHNR, CDR2 FQNEAQ (reference sequence). CDR3 protein: CASSLGTSLLGAEQFF. The CDR3 nucleotides read TGTGCCAGCAGCTTAGGGACCAGCCTCTTAGGGGCTGAGCAGTTCTTC.

This chain links TRBV12-3 or TRBV12-4 with TRBJ1-2; the D gene is possibly TRBD1 (5 bases). Trimming removed 3 bases at V and 2 bases at J, with 7 bases between. The length of the CDR3 is 13 residues. CDR3 in DNA: TGTGCCAGCAGTTTTAAGGGGAACTATGGCTACACCTTC. It specifies CASSFKGNYGYTF.

This clone occurred many times. The junction departs from the called germline gene at one end, perhaps through a read error. V and J are TRBV7-8 and TRBJ2-1, with 8 bases lining up with TRBD2. The germline V gene has CDR1 SGHVS and CDR2 FQNEAQ. The length of the CDR3 is 11 residues. DNA for the CDR3: TGTGCCAGCAGCTTGGGACTAGTGTGGATCTTC. Residues: CASSLGLVWIF.

J is TRBJ2-1 and V is TRBV2; 14 bases fit TRBD2. The trim removed 8 bases at V and 7 bases at J, leaving 7 bases unmatched. The germline gives CDR1 SNHLY, CDR2 FYNNEI. The CDR3 runs 15 residues. Here the CDR3 DNA reads TGTGCCAGCTCGCCGGGACTAGCGGGAGTTAATGAGCAGTTCTTC. This encodes CASSPGLAGVNEQFF.

V and J are TRBV28 and TRBJ1-2; possibly TRBD1 for D (6 bases). The V end was cut by 3 bases, the J end by 4 bases, with 12 bases between. Germline V CDR1 and CDR2: MDHEN, SYDVKM. This CDR3 spans 14 amino acids. The CDR3, as DNA: TGTGCCAGCAGTTTGGGACATCACACCTATGGCTACACCTTC. Its translation is CASSLGHHTYGYTF.

Only a few counts were recorded for this clone. The chain has TRBV5-6 and TRBJ2-2; D call uncertain. The V end lost 0 bases, the J end lost 6 bases, and 6 bases lay between the germline ends. The germline V gene encodes CDR1 SGHDT and CDR2 YYEEEE. The CDR3 is 13 amino acids. The CDR3 DNA reads as TGTGCCAGCAGCTTGGGAGTGGCCGGGGAGCTGTTTTTT. It codes for CASSLGVAGELFF.

This clone has a handful of counts. The chain links TRBV2 to TRBJ1-1; D is uncertain. The CDR3 loop spans 15 amino acids. V lost 4 bases and J lost 8, with 20 bases in between. Germline-derived CDR1 and CDR2 are SNHLY and FYNNEI. In DNA, the CDR3 is TGTGCCAGCAGTGGGTCCCTTGGAGGAGACAAAGAAGCTTTCTTT. The encoded protein is CASSGSLGGDKEAFF.

This sequence joins TRBV28 and TRBJ2-3; D is perhaps TRBD2 (6 bases). V lost 5 bases and J lost 6, with 18 bases in between. This CDR3 has 15 residues. The V gene's germline CDR1 is MDHEN and CDR2 SYDVKM. The CDR3, as DNA: TGTGCCAGCAGTGCCGGGGACTCCCAAGGGGATACGCAGTATTTT. Amino acid sequence: CASSAGDSQGDTQYF.

This rearrangement joins TRBV3-1 (or the pseudogene TRBV3-2) to TRBJ1-6, with D unresolved. Trimming removed 0 bases at V and 9 bases at J, with 12 bases between. From germline, CDR1 is LGHDT and CDR2 YNNKEL (reference sequence). This CDR3 has 15 residues. The CDR3 nucleotides read TGTGCCAGCAGCCAAGATCTCCCGGGTCCTTCACCCCTCCACTTT. This encodes CASSQDLPGPSPLHF.

This clone appeared a single time. The V and J genes are TRBV6-1 and TRBJ1-2; the D is unclear. The CDR3 length is 14 residues. Germline CDR1 and CDR2: MNHNS and SASEGT. V lost 4 bases and J lost 0, with 9 bases in between. CDR3: CASSVATANYGYTF. CDR3 nucleotides: TGTGCCAGCAGTGTAGCTACAGCTAACTATGGCTACACCTTC.

This clone has only a few counts. The rearrangement joins TRBV12-1 to TRBJ2-1; the table calls TRBD2, which could not be checked here. TRBV12-1 is marked as a pseudogene. CDR3 length equals 16 residues. The CDR3 region is CASSSGGTVLKNEQFF. CDR3 in DNA: TGTGCCAGCAGCTCGGGGGGGACAGTTTTAAAAAATGAGCAGTTCTTC.